This T cell receptor (beta chain) was recovered during a study of T-cell memory formation after mild COVID-19. On this clonotype itself: Antigen unknown.

Study-level results: The study detected some responding clones in pre-infection memory, suggesting cross-reactive memory joined. From day 15 to 85, contracting clones were balanced between CD4 and CD8, whereas later expanders leaned toward CD4+.

5'RACE primed from the constant segment yielded TCR alpha and TCR beta cDNA libraries bearing sample barcodes and UMIs. TCRdb used MiXCR to reprocess the 5' RACE reads, holding one entry per CDR3 protein. This sample has roughly 370,000 distinct CDR3 sequences, with about 16% found just once. The CDR3 is made up of 12 amino acids. CDR1 is DFQATT, CDR2 SNEGSKA, per germline (reference sequence). V gene TRBV20-1 combines with J gene TRBJ2-1, with a weak D call TRBD2 (5 bases). Sequenced input: PBMCs or a T cell subset sorted from them (not recorded which). The origin of this receptor is a man younger than 35 who had mild COVID-19 (a few samples of this study predate the infection). Cell type and time point are not known. CDR3 loop: CSVERADPRQFF. In nucleotides, the CDR3 is TGCAGCGTCGAAAGAGCGGACCCGCGGCAGTTCTTC.